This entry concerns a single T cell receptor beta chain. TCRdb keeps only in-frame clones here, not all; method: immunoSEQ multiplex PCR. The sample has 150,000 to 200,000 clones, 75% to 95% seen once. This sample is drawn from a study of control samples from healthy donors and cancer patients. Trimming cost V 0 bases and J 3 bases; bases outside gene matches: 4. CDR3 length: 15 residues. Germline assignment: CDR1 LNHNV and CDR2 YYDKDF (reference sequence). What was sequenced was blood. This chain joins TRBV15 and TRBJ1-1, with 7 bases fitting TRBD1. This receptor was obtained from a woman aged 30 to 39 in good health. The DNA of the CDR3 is TGTGCCACCAGCAGAGATCGACAGGGTGACACTGAAGCTTTCTTT. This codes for CATSRDRQGDTEAFF.